A selection of T cell receptor beta chains follows, all from one sample in a study of blood T cells in healthy people across ages. TCRdb called the 5' RACE reads again in MiXCR, with one record for every CDR3 protein. This table has just under 900,000 distinct CDR3 sequences, roughly 26% appearing once. The sequencing sample was made of blood. These receptors all come from a woman at least 80 years old in good health. The conserved cysteine and the conserved F or W are not part of the CDR3 here. Fields, in order: V gene, clone size, J gene, CDR3 protein. The listing skips clone size in some rows; elsewhere it reads once, few, many or a size class.

V: TRBV19; size: NA; J: TRBJ1-2; CDR3: ASSMDRGNYGYT
V: TRBV29-1; size: many; J: TRBJ2-1; CDR3: SVGNGGAYNEQF
V: TRBV9; size: NA; J: TRBJ2-1; CDR3: ASSVAANSYNEQF
V: TRBV11-2; size: many; J: TRBJ2-5; CDR3: ASSLTTSVETQY
V: TRBV7-9; size: once; J: TRBJ1-1; CDR3: ASSLEGGTGANTEAF
V: TRBV5-1; size: many; J: TRBJ2-7; CDR3: ASKGEGGYEQY
V: TRBV5-1; size: many; J: TRBJ2-5; CDR3: ASSLVAGEQTQY
V: TRBV5-1; size: NA; J: TRBJ1-2; CDR3: ASSLSAGEGYT
V: TRBV29-1; size: NA; J: TRBJ1-1; CDR3: SVEPKAF
V: TRBV5-5; size: NA; J: TRBJ2-1; CDR3: ASSFPGQANEQF
V: TRBV7-6; size: many; J: TRBJ2-3; CDR3: ASSLLAGGSTDTQY
V: TRBV27; size: many; J: TRBJ1-2; CDR3: ASSAWTGGYGYT
V: TRBV6-2/TRBV6-3; size: many; J: TRBJ2-7; CDR3: ASTLGYEQY
V: TRBV28; size: NA; J: TRBJ1-5; CDR3: ASSPSGTGGNQPQH
V: TRBV5-6; size: many; J: TRBJ2-4; CDR3: ASNLLRGAKNIQY
V: TRBV27; size: many; J: TRBJ2-3; CDR3: ASRRYSRLAGDVSDTQY
V: TRBV20-1; size: NA; J: TRBJ2-3; CDR3: SARFKGRCGTQY
V: TRBV20-1; size: NA; J: TRBJ1-5; CDR3: SARVVGVHQPQH
V: TRBV5-1; size: many; J: TRBJ2-3; CDR3: ASSPQTRGFTDTQY
V: TRBV21-1; size: few; J: TRBJ1-5; CDR3: ASSRGQGLGNQPQH
V: TRBV7-2; size: NA; J: TRBJ1-1; CDR3: ASSRTGGRNTEAF
V: TRBV7-2; size: many; J: TRBJ1-6; CDR3: ASSSMTGVSPLH
V: TRBV2; size: NA; J: TRBJ1-5; CDR3: ALQQSETQPQH
V: TRBV11-2; size: many; J: TRBJ2-5; CDR3: ASSLDEVWGAQY
V: TRBV2; size: many; J: TRBJ2-3; CDR3: ASSLIRGAADTQY
V: TRBV7-2; size: NA; J: TRBJ1-1; CDR3: ASSQEPPRGTEAF
V: TRBV7-2; size: NA; J: TRBJ2-7; CDR3: ASTLGWGAYEQY
V: TRBV28; size: many; J: TRBJ2-7; CDR3: ASSYPRQGTYEQY
V: TRBV12-3/TRBV12-4; size: NA; J: TRBJ2-3; CDR3: ASSYSGGRTDAQY
V: TRBV11-2; size: NA; J: TRBJ2-3; CDR3: ASSSSGRVDTQY
V: TRBV20-1; size: NA; J: TRBJ2-7; CDR3: STRADRNYEQY
V: TRBV30; size: many; J: TRBJ1-6; CDR3: AWSLTRGPLH
V: TRBV20-1; size: many; J: TRBJ2-7; CDR3: SARDGGYEQY
V: TRBV6-1; size: NA; J: TRBJ2-1; CDR3: ASSRDRGLWNEQF
V: TRBV20-1; size: many; J: TRBJ1-5; CDR3: SASPTGANNQPQH
V: TRBV19; size: few; J: TRBJ2-3; CDR3: ASSMADRNTDTQY
V: TRBV6-2/TRBV6-3; size: NA; J: TRBJ2-2; CDR3: ASSFGLPGNTGELF
V: TRBV20-1; size: NA; J: TRBJ1-3; CDR3: SASVRGSGNTIY
V: TRBV7-2; size: NA; J: TRBJ1-1; CDR3: AGKTPDRGQNEAF
V: TRBV9; size: many; J: TRBJ2-1; CDR3: ASSVQGASSYNEQF
V: TRBV27; size: few; J: TRBJ1-5; CDR3: ASRGGAGLSNQPQH
V: TRBV29-1; size: many; J: TRBJ2-5; CDR3: SVGMGQRNTQY
V: TRBV12-3/TRBV12-4; size: many; J: TRBJ2-5; CDR3: ASRLTGQETQY
V: TRBV18; size: many; J: TRBJ2-5; CDR3: ASSPGQGIPQETQY
V: TRBV2; size: many; J: TRBJ2-3; CDR3: ASSEVLAGSTDTQY
V: TRBV30; size: many; J: TRBJ2-7; CDR3: ASLSGSSYEQY
V: TRBV27; size: few; J: TRBJ1-1; CDR3: ASSLKGAGTEAF
V: TRBV28; size: NA; J: TRBJ2-1; CDR3: TSSPPPTDNEQF
V: TRBV20-1; size: NA; J: TRBJ2-7; CDR3: SARESVANSYEQY
V: TRBV6-2/TRBV6-3; size: NA; J: TRBJ2-1; CDR3: ASSPRDLRPHYNEQF
V: TRBV11-3; size: NA; J: TRBJ2-1; CDR3: ASSQTSGGIREQF
V: TRBV11-2; size: many; J: TRBJ2-1; CDR3: ASSLLLAGGPYNEQF